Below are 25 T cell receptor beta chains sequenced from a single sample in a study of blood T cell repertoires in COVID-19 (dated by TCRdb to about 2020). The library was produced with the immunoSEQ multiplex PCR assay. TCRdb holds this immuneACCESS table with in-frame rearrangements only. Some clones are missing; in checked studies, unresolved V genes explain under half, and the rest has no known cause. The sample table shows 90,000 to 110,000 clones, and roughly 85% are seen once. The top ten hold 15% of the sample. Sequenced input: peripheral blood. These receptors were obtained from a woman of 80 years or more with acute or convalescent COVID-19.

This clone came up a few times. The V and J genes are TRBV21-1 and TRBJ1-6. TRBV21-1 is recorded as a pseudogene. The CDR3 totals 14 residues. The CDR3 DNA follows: TGTGCCAGCAGGACCGGGTCCTATAATTCACCCCTCCACTTT. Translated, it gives CASRTGSYNSPLHF.

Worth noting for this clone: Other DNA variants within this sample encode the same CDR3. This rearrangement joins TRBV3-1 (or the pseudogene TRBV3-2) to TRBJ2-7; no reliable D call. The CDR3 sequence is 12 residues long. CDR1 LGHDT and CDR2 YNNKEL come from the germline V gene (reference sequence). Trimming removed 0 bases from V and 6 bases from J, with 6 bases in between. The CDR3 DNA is TGTGCCAGCAGCCAAGATACGGGCGAGCAGTACTTC. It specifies CASSQDTGEQYF.

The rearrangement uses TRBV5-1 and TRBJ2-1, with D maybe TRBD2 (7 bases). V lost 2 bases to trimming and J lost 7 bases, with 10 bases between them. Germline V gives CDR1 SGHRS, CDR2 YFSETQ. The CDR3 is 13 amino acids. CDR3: CASSFGGANEQFF. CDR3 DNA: TGCGCCAGCAGCTTTGGGGGGGCAAATGAGCAGTTCTTC. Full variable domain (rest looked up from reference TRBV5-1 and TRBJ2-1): KAGVTQTPRYLIKTRGQQVTLSCSPISGHRSVSWYQQTPGQGLQFLFEYFSETQRNKGNFPGRFSGRQFSNSRSEMNVSTLELGDSALYLCASSFGGANEQFFGPGTRLTVL.

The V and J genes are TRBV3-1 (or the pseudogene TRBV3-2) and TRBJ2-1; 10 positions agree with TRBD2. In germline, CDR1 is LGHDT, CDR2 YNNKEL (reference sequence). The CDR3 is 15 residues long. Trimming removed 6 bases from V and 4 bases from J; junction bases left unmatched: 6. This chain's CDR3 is CASSPLAGAYNEQFF. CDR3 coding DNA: TGTGCCAGCAGTCCTCTAGCGGGAGCTTACAATGAGCAGTTCTTC.

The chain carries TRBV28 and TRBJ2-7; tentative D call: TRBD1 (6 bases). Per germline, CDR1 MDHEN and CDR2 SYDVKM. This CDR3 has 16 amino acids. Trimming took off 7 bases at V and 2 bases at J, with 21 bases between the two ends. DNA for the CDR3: TGTGCCAGCATCAATACAGGGACCCTAAGGACCTACGAGCAGTACTTC. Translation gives CASINTGTLRTYEQYF.

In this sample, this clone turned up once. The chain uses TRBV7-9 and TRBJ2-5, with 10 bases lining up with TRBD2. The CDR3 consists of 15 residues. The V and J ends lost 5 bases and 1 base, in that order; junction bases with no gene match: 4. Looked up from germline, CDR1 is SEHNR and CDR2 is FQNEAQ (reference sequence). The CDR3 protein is CASSLWTSGQETQYF. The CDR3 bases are TGTGCCAGCAGCCTCTGGACTAGCGGCCAAGAGACCCAGTACTTC.

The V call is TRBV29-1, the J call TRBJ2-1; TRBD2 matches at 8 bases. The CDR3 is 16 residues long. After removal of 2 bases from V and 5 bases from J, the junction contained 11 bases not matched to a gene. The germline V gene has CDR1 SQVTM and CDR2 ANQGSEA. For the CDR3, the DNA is TGCAGCGTTGAAAAGGGGGGACTAGGATCTCACAATGAGCAGTTCTTC. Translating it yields CSVEKGGLGSHNEQFF.

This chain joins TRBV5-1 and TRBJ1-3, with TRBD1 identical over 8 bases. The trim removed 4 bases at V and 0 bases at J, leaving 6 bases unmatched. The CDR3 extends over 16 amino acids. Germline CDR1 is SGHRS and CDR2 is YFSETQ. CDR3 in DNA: TGCGCCAGCAGCCCGGGACAGGAAACCTCTGGAAACACCATATATTTT. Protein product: CASSPGQETSGNTIYF.

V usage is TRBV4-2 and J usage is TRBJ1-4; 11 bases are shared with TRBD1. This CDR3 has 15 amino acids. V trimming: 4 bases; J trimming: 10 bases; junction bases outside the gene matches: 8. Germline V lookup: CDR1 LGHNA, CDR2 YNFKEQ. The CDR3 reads CASSLRTGGEGKLFF. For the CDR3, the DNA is TGTGCCAGCAGCCTACGGACAGGGGGCGAGGGAAAACTGTTTTTT.

CDR3 region: CASRGSGYPDEQFF. The CDR3 coding sequence is TGTGCTTCCAGGGGGAGCGGCTATCCGGATGAGCAGTTCTTC. V usage is TRBV28 and J usage is TRBJ2-1; 7 nucleotides align to TRBD1. There are 14 residues in the CDR3. Germline V gene sequence: CDR1 MDHEN, CDR2 SYDVKM.

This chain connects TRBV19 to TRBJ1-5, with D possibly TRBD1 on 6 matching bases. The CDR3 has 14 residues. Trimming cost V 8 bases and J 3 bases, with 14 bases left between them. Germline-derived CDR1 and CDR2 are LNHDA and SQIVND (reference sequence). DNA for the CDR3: TGTGCCAGTGGCCAACAGGGTGACAATCAGCCCCAGCATTTT. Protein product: CASGQQGDNQPQHF.

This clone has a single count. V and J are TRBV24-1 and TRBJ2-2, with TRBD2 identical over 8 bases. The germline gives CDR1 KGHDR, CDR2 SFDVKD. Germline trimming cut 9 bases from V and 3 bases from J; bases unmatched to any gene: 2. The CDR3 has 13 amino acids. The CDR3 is CATSSGHTGELFF. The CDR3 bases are TGTGCCACCTCTAGCGGGCACACCGGGGAGCTGTTTTTT.

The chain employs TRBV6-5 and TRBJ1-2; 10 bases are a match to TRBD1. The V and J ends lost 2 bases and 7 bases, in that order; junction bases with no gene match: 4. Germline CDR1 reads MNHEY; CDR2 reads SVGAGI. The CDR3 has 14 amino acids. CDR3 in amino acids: CASSYPGQGFGYTF. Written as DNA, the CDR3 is TGTGCCAGCAGTTACCCGGGACAGGGGTTTGGCTACACCTTC.

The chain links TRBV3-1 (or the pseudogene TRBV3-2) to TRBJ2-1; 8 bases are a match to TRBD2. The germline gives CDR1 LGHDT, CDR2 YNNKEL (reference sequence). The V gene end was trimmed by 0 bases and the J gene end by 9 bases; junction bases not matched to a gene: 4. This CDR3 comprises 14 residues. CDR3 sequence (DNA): TGTGCCAGCAGCCAAGATAGCGGGACGGGTGAGCAGTTCTTC. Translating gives CASSQDSGTGEQFF.

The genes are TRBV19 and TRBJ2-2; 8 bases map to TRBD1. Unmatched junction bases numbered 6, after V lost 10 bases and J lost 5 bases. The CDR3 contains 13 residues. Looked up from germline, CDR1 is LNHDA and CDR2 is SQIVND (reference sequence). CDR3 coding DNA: TGTGCCACGAGGACAGGGAAAACCGGGGAGCTGTTTTTT. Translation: CATRTGKTGELFF. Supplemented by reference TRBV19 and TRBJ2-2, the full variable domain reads DGGITQSPKYLFRKEGQNVTLSCEQNLNHDAMYWYRQDPGQGLRLIYYSQIVNDFQKGDIAEGYSVSREKKESFPLTVTSAQKNPTAFYLCATRTGKTGELFFGEGSRLTVL.

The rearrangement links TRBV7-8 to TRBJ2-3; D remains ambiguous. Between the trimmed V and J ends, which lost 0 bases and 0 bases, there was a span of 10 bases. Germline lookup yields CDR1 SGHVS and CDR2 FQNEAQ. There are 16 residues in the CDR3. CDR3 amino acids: CASSLAAAVSTDTQYF. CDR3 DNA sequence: TGTGCCAGCAGCTTAGCGGCGGCGGTCAGCACAGATACGCAGTATTTT.

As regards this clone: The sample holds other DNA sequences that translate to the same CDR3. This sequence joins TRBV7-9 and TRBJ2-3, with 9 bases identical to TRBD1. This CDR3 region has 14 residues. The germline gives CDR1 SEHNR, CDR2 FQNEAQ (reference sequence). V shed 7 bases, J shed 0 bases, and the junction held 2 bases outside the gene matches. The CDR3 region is CASTGTGSTDTQYF. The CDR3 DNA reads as TGTGCCAGCACCGGGACAGGGAGCACAGATACGCAGTATTTT.

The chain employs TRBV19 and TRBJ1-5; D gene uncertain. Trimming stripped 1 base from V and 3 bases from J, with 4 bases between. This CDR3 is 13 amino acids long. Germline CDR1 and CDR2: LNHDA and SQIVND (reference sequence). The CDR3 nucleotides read TGTGCCAGTAGTATAGCCCTCAATCAGCCCCAGCATTTT. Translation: CASSIALNQPQHF.

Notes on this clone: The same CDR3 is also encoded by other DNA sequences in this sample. Here the CDR3 reads CASSFQGTGRGETQYF. DNA of the CDR3: TGTGCCAGCAGCTTCCAAGGGACAGGGAGAGGGGAGACCCAGTACTTC. The V and J genes are TRBV7-9 and TRBJ2-5, with TRBD1 identical over 9 bases. CDR1 is SEHNR and CDR2 is FQNEAQ in the germline V gene (reference sequence). The CDR3 has 16 residues. V lost 3 bases, J lost 5 bases, and 10 bases stayed unmatched.

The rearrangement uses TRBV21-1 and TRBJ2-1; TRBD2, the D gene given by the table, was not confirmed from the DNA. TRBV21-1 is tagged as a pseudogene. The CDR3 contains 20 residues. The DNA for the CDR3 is TGTGCCAGCAGCCCAACAAAGCGGGAGAAGGGGTTGAACTCCTACAATGAGCAGTTCTTC. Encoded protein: CASSPTKREKGLNSYNEQFF.

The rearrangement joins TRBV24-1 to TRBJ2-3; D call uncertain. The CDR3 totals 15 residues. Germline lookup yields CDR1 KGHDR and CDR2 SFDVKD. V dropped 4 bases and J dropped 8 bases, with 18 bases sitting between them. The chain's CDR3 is CATSDPSLVSGTQYF. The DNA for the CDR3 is TGTGCCACCAGTGACCCCTCCCTAGTATCGGGTACGCAGTATTTT.

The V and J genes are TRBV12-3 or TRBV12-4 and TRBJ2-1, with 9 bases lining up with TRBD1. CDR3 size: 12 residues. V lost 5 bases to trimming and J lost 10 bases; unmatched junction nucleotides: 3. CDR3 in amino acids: CASSPGTGEQFF. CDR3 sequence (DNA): TGTGCCAGCAGTCCAGGGACAGGGGAGCAGTTCTTC.

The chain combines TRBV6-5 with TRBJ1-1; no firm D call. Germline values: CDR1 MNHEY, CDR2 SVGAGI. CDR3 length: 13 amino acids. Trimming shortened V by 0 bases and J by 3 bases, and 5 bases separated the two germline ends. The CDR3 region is CASSYSPDTEAFF. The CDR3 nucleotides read TGTGCCAGCAGTTACTCCCCGGACACTGAAGCTTTCTTT.

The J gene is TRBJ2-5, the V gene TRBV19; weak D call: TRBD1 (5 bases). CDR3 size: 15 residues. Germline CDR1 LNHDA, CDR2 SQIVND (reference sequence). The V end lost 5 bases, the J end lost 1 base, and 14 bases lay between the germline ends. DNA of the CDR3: TGTGCCAGTAGTCCTCCTGGACATCGCCAAGAGACCCAGTACTTC. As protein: CASSPPGHRQETQYF.

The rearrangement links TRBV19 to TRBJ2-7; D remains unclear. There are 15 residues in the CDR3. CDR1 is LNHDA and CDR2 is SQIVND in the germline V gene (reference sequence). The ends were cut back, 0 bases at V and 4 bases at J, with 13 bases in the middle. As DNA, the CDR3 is TGTGCCAGTAGTATAGATCTTGGCAAATTGTACGAGCAGTACTTC. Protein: CASSIDLGKLYEQYF. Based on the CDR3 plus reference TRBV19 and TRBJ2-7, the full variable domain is DGGITQSPKYLFRKEGQNVTLSCEQNLNHDAMYWYRQDPGQGLRLIYYSQIVNDFQKGDIAEGYSVSREKKESFPLTVTSAQKNPTAFYLCASSIDLGKLYEQYFGPGTRLTVT.